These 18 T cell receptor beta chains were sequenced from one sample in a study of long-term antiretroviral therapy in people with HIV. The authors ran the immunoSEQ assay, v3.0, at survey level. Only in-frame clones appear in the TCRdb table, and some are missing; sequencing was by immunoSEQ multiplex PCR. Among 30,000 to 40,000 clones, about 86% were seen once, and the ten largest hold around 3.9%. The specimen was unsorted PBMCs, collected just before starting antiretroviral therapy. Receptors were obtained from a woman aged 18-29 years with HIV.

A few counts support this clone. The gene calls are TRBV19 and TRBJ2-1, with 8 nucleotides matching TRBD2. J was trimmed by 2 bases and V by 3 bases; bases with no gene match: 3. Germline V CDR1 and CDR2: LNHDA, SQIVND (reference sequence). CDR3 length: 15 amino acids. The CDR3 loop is CASSMSGSPYNEQFF. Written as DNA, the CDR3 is TGTGCCAGTAGTATGAGCGGGAGCCCCTACAATGAGCAGTTCTTC.

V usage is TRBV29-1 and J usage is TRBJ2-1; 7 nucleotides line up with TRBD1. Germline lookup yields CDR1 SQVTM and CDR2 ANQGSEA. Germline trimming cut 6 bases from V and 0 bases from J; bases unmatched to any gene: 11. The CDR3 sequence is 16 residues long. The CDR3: CSVRRGQASSYNEQFF. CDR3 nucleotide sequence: TGCAGCGTACGTCGCGGACAGGCGAGCTCCTACAATGAGCAGTTCTTC.

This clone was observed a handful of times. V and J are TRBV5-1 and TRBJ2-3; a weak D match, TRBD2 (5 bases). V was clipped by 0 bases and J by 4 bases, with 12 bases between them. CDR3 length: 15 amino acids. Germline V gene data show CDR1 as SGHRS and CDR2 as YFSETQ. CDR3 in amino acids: CASSLEFGAADTQYF. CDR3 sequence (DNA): TGCGCCAGCAGCTTGGAATTTGGAGCGGCAGATACGCAGTATTTT.

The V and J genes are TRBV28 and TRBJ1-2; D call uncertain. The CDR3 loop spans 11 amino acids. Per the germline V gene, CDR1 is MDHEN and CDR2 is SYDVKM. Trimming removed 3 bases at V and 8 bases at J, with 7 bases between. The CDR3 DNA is TGTGCCAGCAGTTTGGCGGGAGGCTACACCTTC. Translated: CASSLAGGYTF.

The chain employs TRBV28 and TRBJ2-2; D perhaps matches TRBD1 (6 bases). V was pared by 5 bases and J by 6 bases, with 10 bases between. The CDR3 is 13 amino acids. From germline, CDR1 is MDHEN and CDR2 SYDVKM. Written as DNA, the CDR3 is TGTGCCAGCAGTCCACAGGGTCCCGGGGAGCTGTTTTTT. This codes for CASSPQGPGELFF.

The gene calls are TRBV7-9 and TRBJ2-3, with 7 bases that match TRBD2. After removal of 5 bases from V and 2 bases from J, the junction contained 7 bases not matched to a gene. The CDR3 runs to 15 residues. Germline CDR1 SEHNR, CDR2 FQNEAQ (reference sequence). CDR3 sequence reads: CASSPPGLNTDTQYF. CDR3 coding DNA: TGTGCCAGCAGCCCGCCGGGACTAAACACAGATACGCAGTATTTT.

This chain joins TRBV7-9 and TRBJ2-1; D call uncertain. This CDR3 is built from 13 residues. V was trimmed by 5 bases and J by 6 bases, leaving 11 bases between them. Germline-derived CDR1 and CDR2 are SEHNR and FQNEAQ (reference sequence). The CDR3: CASSLRLVNEQFF. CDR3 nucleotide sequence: TGTGCCAGCAGCCTAAGGCTAGTCAATGAGCAGTTCTTC.

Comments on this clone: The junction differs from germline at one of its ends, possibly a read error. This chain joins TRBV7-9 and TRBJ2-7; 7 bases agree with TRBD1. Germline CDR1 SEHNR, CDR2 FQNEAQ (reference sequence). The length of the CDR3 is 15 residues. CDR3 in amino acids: CASSSTGRGRQGAIF. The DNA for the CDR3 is TGTGCCAGCAGCTCCACGGGCAGGGGAAGACAGGGAGCTATCTTC.

The CDR3 region is CASSSGQGLNEQFF. In DNA, the CDR3 is TGTGCCAGCAGCTCGGGACAGGGGTTAAATGAGCAGTTCTTC. The chain employs TRBV27 and TRBJ2-1, with 10 bases that match TRBD1. The V gene end was trimmed by 6 bases and the J gene end by 7 bases; junction bases not matched to a gene: 6. The CDR3 loop spans 14 amino acids. Germline CDR1 and CDR2: MNHEY and SMNVEV (reference sequence).

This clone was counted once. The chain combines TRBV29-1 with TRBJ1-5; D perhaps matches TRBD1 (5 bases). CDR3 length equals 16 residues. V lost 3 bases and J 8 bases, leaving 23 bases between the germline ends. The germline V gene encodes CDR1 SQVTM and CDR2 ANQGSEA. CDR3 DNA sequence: TGCAGCGTTGATAGGGGCTCTTGGGTAGGTATTAAGCCCCAGCATTTT. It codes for CSVDRGSWVGIKPQHF.

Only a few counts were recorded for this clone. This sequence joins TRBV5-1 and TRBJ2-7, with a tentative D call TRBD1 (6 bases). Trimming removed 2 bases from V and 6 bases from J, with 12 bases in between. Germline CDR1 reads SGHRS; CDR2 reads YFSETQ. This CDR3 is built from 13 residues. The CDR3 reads CASSFTGSSEQYF. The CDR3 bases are TGCGCCAGCAGCTTTACAGGGTCGAGCGAGCAGTACTTC. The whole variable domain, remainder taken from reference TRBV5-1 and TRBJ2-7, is KAGVTQTPRYLIKTRGQQVTLSCSPISGHRSVSWYQQTPGQGLQFLFEYFSETQRNKGNFPGRFSGRQFSNSRSEMNVSTLELGDSALYLCASSFTGSSEQYFGPGTRLTVT.

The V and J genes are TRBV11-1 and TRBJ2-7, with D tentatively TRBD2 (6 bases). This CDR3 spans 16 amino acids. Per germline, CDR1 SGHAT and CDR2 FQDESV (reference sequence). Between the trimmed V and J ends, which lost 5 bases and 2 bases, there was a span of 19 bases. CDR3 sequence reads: CASSPRPGLLTYEQYF. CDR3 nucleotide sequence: TGTGCCAGCAGCCCCAGGCCGGGACTCCTAACCTACGAGCAGTACTTC.

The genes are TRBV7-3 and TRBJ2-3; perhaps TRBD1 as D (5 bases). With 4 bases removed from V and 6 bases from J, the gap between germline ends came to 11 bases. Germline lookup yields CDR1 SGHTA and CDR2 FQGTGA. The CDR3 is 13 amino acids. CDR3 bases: TGTGCCAGCAGCTCGATATCAGGGGATACGCAGTATTTT. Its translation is CASSSISGDTQYF.

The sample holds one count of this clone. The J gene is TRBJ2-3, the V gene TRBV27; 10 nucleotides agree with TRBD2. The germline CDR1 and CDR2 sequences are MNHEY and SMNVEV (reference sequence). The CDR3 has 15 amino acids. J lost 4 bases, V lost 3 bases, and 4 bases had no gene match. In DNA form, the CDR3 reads TGTGCCAGCAGTTTTTCCGGGACTAGCGCAGATACGCAGTATTTT. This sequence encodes CASSFSGTSADTQYF.

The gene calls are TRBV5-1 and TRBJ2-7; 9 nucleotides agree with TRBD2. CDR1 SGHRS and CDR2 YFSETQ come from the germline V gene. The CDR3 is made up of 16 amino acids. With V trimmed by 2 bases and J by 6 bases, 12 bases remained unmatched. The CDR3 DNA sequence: TGCGCCAGCAGCTTACAATCCGGGACTAGCCTTCCCGAGCAGTACTTC. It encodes CASSLQSGTSLPEQYF.

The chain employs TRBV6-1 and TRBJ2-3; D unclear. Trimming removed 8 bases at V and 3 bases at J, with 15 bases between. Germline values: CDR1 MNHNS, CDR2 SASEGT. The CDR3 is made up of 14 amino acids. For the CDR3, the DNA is TGTGCCAGCGCGACGTTAGGAAGGACAGATACGCAGTATTTT. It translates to CASATLGRTDTQYF.

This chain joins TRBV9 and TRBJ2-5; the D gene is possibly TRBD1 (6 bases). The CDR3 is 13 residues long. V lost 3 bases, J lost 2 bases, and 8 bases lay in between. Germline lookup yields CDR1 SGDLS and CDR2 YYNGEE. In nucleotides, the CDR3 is TGTGCCAGCAGCGCCACAGGGCAAGAGACCCAGTACTTC. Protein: CASSATGQETQYF.

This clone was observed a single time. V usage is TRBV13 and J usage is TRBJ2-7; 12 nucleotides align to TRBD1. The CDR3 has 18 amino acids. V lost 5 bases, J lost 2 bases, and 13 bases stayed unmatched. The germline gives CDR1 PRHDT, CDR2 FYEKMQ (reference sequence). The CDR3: CASSQTGTGGTKTYEQYF. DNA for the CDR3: TGTGCCAGCAGCCAAACCGGGACAGGGGGCACAAAGACCTACGAGCAGTACTTC.